In its sample, the clone carrying this TCR beta chain was seen a few times. This entry is derived from a study of T cell responses to AZD1222 COVID-19 vaccine. The method was immunoSEQ multiplex PCR; TCRdb's version includes in-frame clones alone and lacks a portion of them. This sample has some 63,000 clones, with 75% to 85% found just once. The germline gives CDR1 MNHEY, CDR2 SVGEGT. The CDR3 covers 16 residues. Trimming removed 5 bases from V and 4 bases from J; junction bases left unmatched: 5. Sequencing used peripheral blood, obtained on day 0 of AZD1222 vaccination. The V call is TRBV6-2 or TRBV6-3, the J call TRBJ2-1; TRBD2 agrees at 13 bases. This clonotype originated in an adult in good health. CDR3 sequence: CASSKQTSGRYNEQFF. The CDR3 DNA sequence: TGTGCCAGCAGTAAGCAGACTAGCGGGAGGTACAATGAGCAGTTCTTC.